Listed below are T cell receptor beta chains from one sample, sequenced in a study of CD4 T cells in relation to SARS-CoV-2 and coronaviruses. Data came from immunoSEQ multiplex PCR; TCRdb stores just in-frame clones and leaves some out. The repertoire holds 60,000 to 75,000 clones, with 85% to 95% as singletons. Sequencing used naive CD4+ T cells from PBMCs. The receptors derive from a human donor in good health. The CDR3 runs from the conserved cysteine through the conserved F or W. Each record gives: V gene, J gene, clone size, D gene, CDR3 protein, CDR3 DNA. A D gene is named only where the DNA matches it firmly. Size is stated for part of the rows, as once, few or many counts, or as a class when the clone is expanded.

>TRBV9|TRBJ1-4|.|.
CASSREGGAGQEKLFF
TGTGCCAGCAGTCGGGAGGGAGGGGCCGGACAAGAAAAACTGTTTTTT
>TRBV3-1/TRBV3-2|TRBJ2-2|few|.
CASSQGSASELFF
TGTGCCAGCAGCCAAGGGTCGGCTTCGGAGCTGTTTTTT
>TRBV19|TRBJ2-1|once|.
CASSKRGGSYNEQFF
TGTGCCAGTAGTAAGAGAGGGGGCTCCTACAATGAGCAGTTCTTC
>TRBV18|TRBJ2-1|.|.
CASSPPTELREQFF
TGTGCCAGCTCACCACCAACAGAACTTCGAGAGCAGTTCTTC
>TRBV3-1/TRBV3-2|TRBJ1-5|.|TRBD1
CASTTGGGQPQHF
TGTGCCAGCACCACAGGGGGCGGACAGCCCCAGCATTTT
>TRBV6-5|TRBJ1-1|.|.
CASLRPGVNTEAFF
TGTGCCAGCCTACGGCCGGGTGTGAACACTGAAGCTTTCTTT
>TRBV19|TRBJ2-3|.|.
CASSTSGRTQYF
TGTGCCAGTAGTACCTCGGGGCGTACGCAGTATTTT
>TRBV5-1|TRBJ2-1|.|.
CASSYTSYNEQFF
TGCGCCAGCAGCTATACTAGCTACAATGAGCAGTTCTTC
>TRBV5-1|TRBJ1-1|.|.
CASSELTVNTEAFF
TGCGCCAGCAGCGAGTTGACAGTGAACACTGAAGCTTTCTTT
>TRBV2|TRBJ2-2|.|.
CASSWQQNTGELFF
TGTGCCAGCAGTTGGCAGCAGAACACCGGGGAGCTGTTTTTT
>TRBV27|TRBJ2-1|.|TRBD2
CASSFRTSGVSSYNEQFF
TGTGCCAGCAGTTTTAGGACTAGCGGAGTCAGCTCCTACAATGAGCAGTTCTTC
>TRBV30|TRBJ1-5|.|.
CAWSFSAQEQPQHF
TGTGCCTGGTCCTTTTCCGCGCAGGAACAGCCCCAGCATTTT
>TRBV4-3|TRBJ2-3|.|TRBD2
CASSQGATSAADTQYF
TGCGCCAGCAGCCAAGGCGCGACTAGCGCTGCAGATACGCAGTATTTT
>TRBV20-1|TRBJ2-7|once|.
CSASGGLNEQYF
TGCAGTGCTAGTGGTGGACTCAACGAGCAGTACTTC
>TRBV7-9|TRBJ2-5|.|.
CASSPRQVQETQYF
TGTGCCAGCAGCCCAAGACAGGTCCAAGAGACCCAGTACTTC
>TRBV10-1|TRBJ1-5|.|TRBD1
CASSEGTGGNQPQHF
TGCGCCAGCAGTGAAGGCACAGGGGGCAATCAGCCCCAGCATTTT
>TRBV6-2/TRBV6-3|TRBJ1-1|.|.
CASSYSATVKTEAFF
TGTGCCAGCAGTTATTCGGCGACAGTGAAAACTGAAGCTTTCTTT
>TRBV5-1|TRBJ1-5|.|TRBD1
CASSLDGTGGRQPQHF
TGCGCCAGCAGCTTGGACGGGACAGGGGGCAGGCAGCCCCAGCATTTT
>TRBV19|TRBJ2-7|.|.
CASSSDSIYEQYF
TGTGCCAGTAGTAGCGATAGCATCTACGAGCAGTACTTC
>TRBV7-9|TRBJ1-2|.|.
CASSRLEGYTF
TGTGCCAGCAGCAGGCTGGAAGGCTACACCTTC
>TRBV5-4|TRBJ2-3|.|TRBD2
CASSLASGGTDTQYF
TGTGCCAGCAGCTTGGCTTCGGGGGGGACAGATACGCAGTATTTT
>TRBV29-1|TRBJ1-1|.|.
CSAKRDVRDTEAFF
TGCAGCGCCAAACGAGACGTGAGGGACACTGAAGCTTTCTTT
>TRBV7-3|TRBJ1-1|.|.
CATQATGDTEAFF
TGTGCCACCCAGGCCACTGGGGACACTGAAGCTTTCTTT
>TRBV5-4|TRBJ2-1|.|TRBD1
CASSPPWGTGDYNEQFF
TGTGCCAGCAGCCCGCCCTGGGGGACAGGGGACTACAATGAGCAGTTCTTC
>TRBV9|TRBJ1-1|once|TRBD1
CASSVEGQGNTEAFF
TGTGCCAGCAGCGTAGAGGGACAGGGGAACACTGAAGCTTTCTTT
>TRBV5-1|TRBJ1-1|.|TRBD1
CASSFGTGGMNTEAFF
TGCGCCAGCAGCTTTGGGACAGGGGGTATGAACACTGAAGCTTTCTTT
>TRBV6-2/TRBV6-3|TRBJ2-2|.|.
CASSFSPRSSNTGELFF
TGTGCCAGCAGTTTTAGTCCAAGATCCTCCAACACCGGGGAGCTGTTTTTT
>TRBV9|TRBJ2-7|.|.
CASSVEAVSYEQYF
TGTGCCAGCAGCGTAGAGGCGGTGTCCTACGAGCAGTACTTC
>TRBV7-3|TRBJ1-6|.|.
CASSLLGPNSPLHF
TGTGCCAGCAGCTTACTGGGTCCAAATTCACCCCTCCACTTT
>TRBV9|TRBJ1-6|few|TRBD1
CASSLLSGTGGQNSPLHF
TGTGCCAGCAGCTTATTATCCGGGACAGGGGGCCAAAATTCACCCCTCCACTTT
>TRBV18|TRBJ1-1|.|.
CASSPPRAGATEAFF
TGTGCCAGCTCACCACCGAGGGCAGGAGCCACTGAAGCTTTCTTT
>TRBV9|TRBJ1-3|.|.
CASATHRSGNTIYF
TGTGCCAGCGCGACCCACCGCTCTGGAAACACCATATATTTT
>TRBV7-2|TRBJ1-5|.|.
CASSLQVSGPQHF
TGTGCCAGCAGCTTACAGGTATCAGGGCCCCAGCATTTT
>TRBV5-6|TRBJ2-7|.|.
CASSPSDGFSYEQYF
TGTGCCAGCAGCCCATCGGACGGATTCTCCTACGAGCAGTACTTC
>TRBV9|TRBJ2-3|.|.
CASSVFGGTDTQYF
TGTGCCAGCAGCGTATTTGGGGGAACAGATACGCAGTATTTT
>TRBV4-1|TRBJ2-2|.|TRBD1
CASSQTGGVNTGELFF
TGCGCCAGCAGCCAAACAGGGGGCGTGAACACCGGGGAGCTGTTTTTT
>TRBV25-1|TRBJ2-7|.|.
CASSEYIPPYEQYF
TGTGCCAGCAGTGAATATATTCCCCCCTACGAGCAGTACTTC
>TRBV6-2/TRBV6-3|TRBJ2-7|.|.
CASSYDLRTASYEQYF
TGTGCCAGCAGTTACGATTTACGGACGGCTTCCTACGAGCAGTACTTC
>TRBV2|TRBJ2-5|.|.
CASRAGPQETQYF
TGTGCCAGCAGGGCCGGACCCCAAGAGACCCAGTACTTC
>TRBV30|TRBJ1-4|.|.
CAWTLAATNEKLFF
TGTGCCTGGACCCTAGCAGCAACTAATGAAAAACTGTTTTTT
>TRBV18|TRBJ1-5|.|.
CASSPESPGQPQHF
TGTGCCAGCTCACCCGAGTCACCCGGTCAGCCCCAGCATTTT
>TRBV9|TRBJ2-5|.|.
CASARPGDFQETQYF
TGTGCCAGCGCCCGCCCCGGGGACTTCCAAGAGACCCAGTACTTC
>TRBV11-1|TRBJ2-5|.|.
CASSLAIRGKETQYF
TGTGCCAGCAGCTTAGCGATCAGGGGAAAAGAGACCCAGTACTTC
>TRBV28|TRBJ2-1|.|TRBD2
CASRNHRGVQFF
TGTGCCAGCAGAAACCACCGGGGGGTGCAGTTCTTC
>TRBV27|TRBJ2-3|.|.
CASSFIRTTDTQYF
TGTGCCAGCAGTTTCATACGGACCACAGATACGCAGTATTTT
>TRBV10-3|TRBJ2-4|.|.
CAISEMLGGAKNIQYF
TGTGCCATCAGTGAGATGTTAGGTGGGGCCAAAAACATTCAGTACTTC
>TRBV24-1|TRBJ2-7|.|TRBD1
CATSAGDRGSYEQYF
TGTGCCACCAGTGCCGGGGACAGGGGATCCTACGAGCAGTACTTC
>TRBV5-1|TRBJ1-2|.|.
CASSSQGVDGYTF
TGCGCCAGCAGCTCCCAGGGAGTGGATGGCTACACCTTC
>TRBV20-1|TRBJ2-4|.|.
CSARDPSIQYF
TGCAGTGCTAGAGATCCCAGCATTCAGTACTTC
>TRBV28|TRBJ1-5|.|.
CASRGGVYQPQHF
TGTGCCAGCAGGGGGGGGGTATATCAGCCCCAGCATTTT
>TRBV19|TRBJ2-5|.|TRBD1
CASSGTGKQETQYF
TGTGCCAGTAGCGGGACAGGAAAACAAGAGACCCAGTACTTC
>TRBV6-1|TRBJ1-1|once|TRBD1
CASSEGTGNTEAFF
TGTGCCAGCAGTGAAGGGACAGGGAACACTGAAGCTTTCTTT
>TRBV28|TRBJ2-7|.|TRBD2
CASSSPRGAGGHTQYF
TGTGCCAGCAGTTCACCCCGAGGAGCGGGAGGGCATACGCAGTACTTC
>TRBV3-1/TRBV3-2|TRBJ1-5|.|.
CASSTSAAGNQPQHF
TGTGCCAGCAGCACCAGCGCAGCCGGCAATCAGCCCCAGCATTTT
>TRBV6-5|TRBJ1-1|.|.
CASSYSQNTEAFF
TGTGCCAGCAGTTACTCACAGAACACTGAAGCTTTCTTT
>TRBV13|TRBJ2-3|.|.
CASSKQLSTDTQYF
TGTGCCAGCAGCAAGCAGCTTAGCACAGATACGCAGTATTTT
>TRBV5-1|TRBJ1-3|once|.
CASSSDLQASGNTIYF
TGCGCCAGCAGCTCGGACCTACAGGCCTCTGGAAACACCATATATTTT
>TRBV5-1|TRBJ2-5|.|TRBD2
CASSLAPRLAGGFQETQYF
TGCGCCAGCAGCTTGGCCCCAAGGCTAGCGGGGGGGTTTCAAGAGACCCAGTACTTC
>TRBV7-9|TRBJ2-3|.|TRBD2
CASITAGLAGAGDTQYF
TGTGCCAGCATCACGGCGGGACTAGCGGGGGCCGGAGATACGCAGTATTTT
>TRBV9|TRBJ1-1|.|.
CASSVGGGDTEAFF
TGTGCCAGCAGCGTAGGGGGCGGGGACACTGAAGCTTTCTTT